This is a list of T cell receptor beta chains from one sample in a study of blood T cell repertoires in COVID-19. Libraries were prepared by immunoSEQ multiplex PCR; TCRdb keeps only in-frame clonotypes and omits some of them. The data show some 240,000 clones, nearly 90% seen once. The sequenced sample was peripheral blood. The source is an older woman with COVID-19, enrolled during active disease. Each CDR3 is given with its conserved first and last residue.

v_call cdr3_aa
TRBV19 CASSQGASNQPQHF
TRBV30 CAWTSGGSSYEQYF
TRBV19 CASSIGQGFQETQYF
TRBV24-1 CATSDPGQGPLPPPGNSPLHF
TRBV7-2 CASSTRRGPIGYTF
TRBV5-6 CASSWVKETGDEQYF
TRBV18 CASSLTPQTIQGNTIYF
TRBV7-8 CASSLFRNRDNQPQHF
TRBV4-2 CASSQVGAGTSYGYTF
TRBV2 CASSELTGYNEKLFF
TRBV6-1 CASSESGGSGEKLFF
TRBV21-1 CASSKEVRVTQPQHF
TRBV5-1 CASSSTQDTQYF
TRBV19 CASSGPQDNQPQHF
TRBV20-1 CSAAPGTLAFF
TRBV10-3 CAISESTGSTYGYTF
TRBV7-3 CASSFSRNTEAFF
TRBV27 CASSLRNRTEAFF
TRBV18 CASSPWTAANTGELFF
TRBV27 CASSLAPAGSGYTF
TRBV6-2/TRBV6-3 CASSSGLAGIQETQYF
TRBV6-6 CASGTGEDYGYTF
TRBV10-3 CAISEWGVDSPLHF
TRBV19 CASSTLVVGQPQHF
TRBV5-5 CASSLGGDTEAFF
TRBV19 CASSRTGGITEAFF
TRBV19 CASSMWTDGNTIYF
TRBV5-8 CASSLLGQGSEKLFF
TRBV3-1/TRBV3-2 CASSQGHFNSPLHF
TRBV7-9 CASSLSRGTGDTEAFF
TRBV11-2 CASSPDRAGGYTF
TRBV5-1 CASSTQGSSYNSPLHF
TRBV4-3 CASSQVGGADTQYF
TRBV15 CATSREAPRNSPLHF
TRBV7-6 CASTSGGGELFF
TRBV6-2/TRBV6-3 CASSYSSRRGGGWGSQPQHF
TRBV7-8 CASSPPEGARLGTEAFF
TRBV4-3 CASSQGQRVQETQYF
TRBV15 CATSSRTGESGELFF
TRBV14 CASSLTGGKRNYGYTF
TRBV6-5 CASSYSGSNNEQFF
TRBV13 CASSARTGQGAGGLNEQFF
TRBV3-1/TRBV3-2 CASSWGATYEQYF
TRBV29-1 CSVARAGGSTNEKLFF
TRBV5-4 CASSFGEAGTGELFF
TRBV7-8 CASSLGTASYEQYF